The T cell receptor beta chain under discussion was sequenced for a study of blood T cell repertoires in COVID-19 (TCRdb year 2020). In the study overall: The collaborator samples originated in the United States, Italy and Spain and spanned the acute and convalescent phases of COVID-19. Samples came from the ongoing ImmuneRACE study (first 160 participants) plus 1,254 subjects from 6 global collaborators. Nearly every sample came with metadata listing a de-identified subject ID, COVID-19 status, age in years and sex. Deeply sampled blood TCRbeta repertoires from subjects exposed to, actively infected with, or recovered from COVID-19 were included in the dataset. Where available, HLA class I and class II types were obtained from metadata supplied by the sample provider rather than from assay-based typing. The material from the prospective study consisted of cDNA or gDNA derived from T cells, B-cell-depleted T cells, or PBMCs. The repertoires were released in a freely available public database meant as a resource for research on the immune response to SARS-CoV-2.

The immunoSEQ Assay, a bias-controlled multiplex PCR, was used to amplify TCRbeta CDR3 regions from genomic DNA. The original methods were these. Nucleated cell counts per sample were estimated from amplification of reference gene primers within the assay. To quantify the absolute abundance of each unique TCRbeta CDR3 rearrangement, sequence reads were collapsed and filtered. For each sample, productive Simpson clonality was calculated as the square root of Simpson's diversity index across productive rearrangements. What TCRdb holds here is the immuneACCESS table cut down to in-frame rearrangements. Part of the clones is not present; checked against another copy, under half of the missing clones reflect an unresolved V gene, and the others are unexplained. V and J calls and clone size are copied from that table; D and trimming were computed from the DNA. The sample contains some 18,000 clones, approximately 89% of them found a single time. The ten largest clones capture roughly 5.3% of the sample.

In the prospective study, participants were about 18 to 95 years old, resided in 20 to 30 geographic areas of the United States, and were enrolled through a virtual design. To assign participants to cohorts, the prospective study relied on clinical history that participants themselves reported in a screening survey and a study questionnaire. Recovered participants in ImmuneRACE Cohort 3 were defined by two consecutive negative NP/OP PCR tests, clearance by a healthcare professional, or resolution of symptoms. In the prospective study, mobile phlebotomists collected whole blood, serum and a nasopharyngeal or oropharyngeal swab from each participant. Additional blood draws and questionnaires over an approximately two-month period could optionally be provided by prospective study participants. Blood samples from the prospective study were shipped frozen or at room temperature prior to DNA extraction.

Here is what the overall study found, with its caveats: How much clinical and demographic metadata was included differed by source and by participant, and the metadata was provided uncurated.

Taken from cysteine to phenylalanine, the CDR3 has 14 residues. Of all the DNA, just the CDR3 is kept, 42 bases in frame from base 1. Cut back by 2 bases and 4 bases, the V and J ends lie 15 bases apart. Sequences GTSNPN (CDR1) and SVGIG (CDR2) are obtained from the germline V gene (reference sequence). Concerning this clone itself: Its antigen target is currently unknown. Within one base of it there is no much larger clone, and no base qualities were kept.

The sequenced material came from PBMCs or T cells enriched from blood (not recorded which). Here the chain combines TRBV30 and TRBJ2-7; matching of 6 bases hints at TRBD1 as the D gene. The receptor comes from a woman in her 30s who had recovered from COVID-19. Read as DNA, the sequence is TGTGCCTGGAGTTTAGGGACACTGACTTACGAGCAGTACTTC. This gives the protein CAWSLGTLTYEQYF. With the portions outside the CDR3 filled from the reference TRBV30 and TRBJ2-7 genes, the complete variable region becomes SQTIHQWPATLVQPVGSPLSLECTVEGTSNPNLYWYRQAAGRGLQLLFYSVGIGQISSEVPQNLSASRPQDRQFILSSKKLLLSDSGFYLCAWSLGTLTYEQYFGPGTRLTVT.